This TCR beta chain was obtained from a study of T cells in Graves' hyperthyroidism and ophthalmopathy. This clonotype has just a few counts. Its matching antigen is unknown. Study results and limitations: Ophthalmopathy was separated from stable hyperthyroidism by a 13 V-J model.

The CDR3 is 14 residues long. Germline V lookup: CDR1 ENHRY, CDR2 SYGVKD. Trimming pared 6 bases from V and 5 bases from J, leaving 15 bases between. RNA transcripts were the template for amplifying TCR beta CDR3 regions. A set of HTBI primers served as the primers for a first-round RT-PCR of the TCR CDR3. TCRdb ran MiXCR on the multiplex PCR reads and lists one entry per CDR3 protein. The sample shows more than 350,000 distinct CDR3 sequences, 13% to 15% of them seen only once. The PBMCs were taken from around 10 ml of fresh peripheral blood. The sample was blood. This chain connects TRBV10-3 to TRBJ2-3; a possible D gene is TRBD2 (6 bases). This sequence was found in a woman aged 60-70 years with Graves' ophthalmopathy. The CDR3 nucleotides are TGTGCCATCAGCCCGGGAGAGCCCATAGATACGCAGTATTTT. This gives the protein CAISPGEPIDTQYF.